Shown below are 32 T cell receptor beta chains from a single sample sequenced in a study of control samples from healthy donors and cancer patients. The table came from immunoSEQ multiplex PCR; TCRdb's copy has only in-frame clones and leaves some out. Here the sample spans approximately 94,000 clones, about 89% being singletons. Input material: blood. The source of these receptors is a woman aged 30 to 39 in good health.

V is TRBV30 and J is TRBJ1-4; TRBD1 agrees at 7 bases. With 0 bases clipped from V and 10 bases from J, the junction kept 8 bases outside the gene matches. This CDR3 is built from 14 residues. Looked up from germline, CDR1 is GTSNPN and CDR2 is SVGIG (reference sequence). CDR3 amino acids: CAWSVPQGVRKLFF. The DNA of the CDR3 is TGTGCCTGGAGTGTACCCCAGGGGGTCAGAAAACTGTTTTTT.

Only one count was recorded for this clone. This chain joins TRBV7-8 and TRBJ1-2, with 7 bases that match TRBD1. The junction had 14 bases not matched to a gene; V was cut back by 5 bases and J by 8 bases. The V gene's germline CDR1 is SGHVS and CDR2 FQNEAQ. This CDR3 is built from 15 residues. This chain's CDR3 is CASSASGGFGYGYTF. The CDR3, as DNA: TGTGCCAGCAGCGCGTCAGGGGGTTTCGGGTACGGCTACACCTTC.

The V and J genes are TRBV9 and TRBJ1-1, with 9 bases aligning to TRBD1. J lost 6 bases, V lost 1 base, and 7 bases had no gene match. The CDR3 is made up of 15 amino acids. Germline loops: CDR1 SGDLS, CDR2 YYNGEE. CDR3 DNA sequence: TGTGCCAGCAGCGTACGCACAGGGGGCTCGTCTGAAGCTTTCTTT. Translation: CASSVRTGGSSEAFF. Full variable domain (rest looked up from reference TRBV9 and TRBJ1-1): DSGVTQTPKHLITATGQRVTLRCSPRSGDLSVYWYQQSLDQGLQFLIQYYNGEERAKGNILERFSAQQFPDLHSELNLSSLELGDSALYFCASSVRTGGSSEAFFGQGTRLTVV.

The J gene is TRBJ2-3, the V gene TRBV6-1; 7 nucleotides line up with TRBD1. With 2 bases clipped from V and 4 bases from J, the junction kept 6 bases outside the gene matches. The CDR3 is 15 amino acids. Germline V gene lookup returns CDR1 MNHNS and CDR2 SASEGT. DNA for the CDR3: TGTGCCAGCAGTGAAATACAGGGGATAGCAGATACGCAGTATTTT. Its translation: CASSEIQGIADTQYF.

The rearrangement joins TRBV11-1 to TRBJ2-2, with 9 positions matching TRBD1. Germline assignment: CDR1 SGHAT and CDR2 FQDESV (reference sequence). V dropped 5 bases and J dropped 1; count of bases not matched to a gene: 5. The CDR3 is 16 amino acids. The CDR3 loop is CASSPTGGRNTGELFF. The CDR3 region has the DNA TGTGCCAGCAGCCCAACAGGGGGCCGGAACACCGGGGAGCTGTTTTTT.

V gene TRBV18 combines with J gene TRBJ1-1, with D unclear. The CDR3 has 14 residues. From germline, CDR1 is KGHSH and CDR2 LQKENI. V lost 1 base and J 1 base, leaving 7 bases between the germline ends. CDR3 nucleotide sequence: TGTGCCAGCTCACCACTGCCGAGGAACACTGAAGCTTTCTTT. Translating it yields CASSPLPRNTEAFF.

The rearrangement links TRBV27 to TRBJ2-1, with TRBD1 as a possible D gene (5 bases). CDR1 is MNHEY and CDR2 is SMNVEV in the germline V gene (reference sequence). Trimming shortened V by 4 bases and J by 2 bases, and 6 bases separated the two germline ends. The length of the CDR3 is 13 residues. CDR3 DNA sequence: TGTGCCAGCAGTTCGACAGCCTACAATGAGCAGTTCTTC. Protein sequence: CASSSTAYNEQFF.

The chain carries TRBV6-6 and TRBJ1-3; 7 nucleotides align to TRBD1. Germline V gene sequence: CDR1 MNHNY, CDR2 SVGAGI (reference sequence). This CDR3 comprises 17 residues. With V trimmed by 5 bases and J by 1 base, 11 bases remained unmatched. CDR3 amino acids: CASSPRPGQLSGNTIYF. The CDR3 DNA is TGTGCCAGCAGTCCCCGACCGGGACAGCTATCTGGAAACACCATATATTTT.

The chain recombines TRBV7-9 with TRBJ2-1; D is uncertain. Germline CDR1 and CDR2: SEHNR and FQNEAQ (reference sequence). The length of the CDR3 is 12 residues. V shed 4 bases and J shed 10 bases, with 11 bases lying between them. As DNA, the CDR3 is TGTGCCAGCAGCTCGACCGTAGGAGAGCAGTTCTTC. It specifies CASSSTVGEQFF.

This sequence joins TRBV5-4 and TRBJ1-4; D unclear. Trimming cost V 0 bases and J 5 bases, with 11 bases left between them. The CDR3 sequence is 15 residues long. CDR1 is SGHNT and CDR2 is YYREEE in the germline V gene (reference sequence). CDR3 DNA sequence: TGTGCCAGCAGCTTGGCCCAGGACGGGAATGAAAAACTGTTTTTT. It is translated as CASSLAQDGNEKLFF.

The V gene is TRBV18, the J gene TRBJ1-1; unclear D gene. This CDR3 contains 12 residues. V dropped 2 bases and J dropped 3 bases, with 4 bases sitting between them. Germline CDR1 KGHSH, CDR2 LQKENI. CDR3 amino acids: CASSPGDTEAFF. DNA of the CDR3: TGTGCCAGCTCACCAGGGGACACTGAAGCTTTCTTT.

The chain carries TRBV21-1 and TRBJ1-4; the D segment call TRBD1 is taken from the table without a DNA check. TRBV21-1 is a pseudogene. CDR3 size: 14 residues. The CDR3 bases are TGTGCCAGCGGCAAACCGGGACAGAATGAAAAACTGTTTTTT. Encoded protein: CASGKPGQNEKLFF.

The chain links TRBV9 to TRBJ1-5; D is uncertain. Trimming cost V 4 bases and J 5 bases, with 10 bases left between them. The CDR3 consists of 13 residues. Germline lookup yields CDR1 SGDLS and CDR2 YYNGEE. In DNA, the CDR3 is TGTGCCAGCAGCCTGGCGGGAGATCAGCCCCAGCATTTT. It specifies CASSLAGDQPQHF.

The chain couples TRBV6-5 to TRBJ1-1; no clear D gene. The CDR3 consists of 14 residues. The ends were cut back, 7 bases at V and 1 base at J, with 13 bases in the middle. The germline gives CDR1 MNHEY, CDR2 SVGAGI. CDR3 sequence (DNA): TGTGCCAGCACCCCCGACCGACGGAACACTGAAGCTTTCTTT. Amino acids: CASTPDRRNTEAFF.

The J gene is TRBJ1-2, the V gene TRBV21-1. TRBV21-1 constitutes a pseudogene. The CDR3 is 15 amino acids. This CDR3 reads CASSIDGGPYYGYTF. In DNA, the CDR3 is TGTGCCAGCAGCATTGACGGGGGTCCTTACTATGGCTACACCTTC.

This chain's CDR3 is CASSADVRRTEAFF. The CDR3 nucleotides are TGTGCCAGCAGTGCGGACGTCCGAAGAACTGAAGCTTTCTTT. The chain is built from TRBV27 and TRBJ1-1; no reliable D call. This CDR3 comprises 14 residues. Germline values: CDR1 MNHEY, CDR2 SMNVEV (reference sequence). Trimming stripped 5 bases from V and 5 bases from J, with 15 bases between.

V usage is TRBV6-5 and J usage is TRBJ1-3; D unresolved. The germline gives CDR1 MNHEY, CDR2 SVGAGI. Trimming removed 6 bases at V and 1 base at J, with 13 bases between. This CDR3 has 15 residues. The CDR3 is CASRLDVRSGNTIYF. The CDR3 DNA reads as TGTGCCAGCAGGTTGGACGTAAGATCTGGAAACACCATATATTTT.

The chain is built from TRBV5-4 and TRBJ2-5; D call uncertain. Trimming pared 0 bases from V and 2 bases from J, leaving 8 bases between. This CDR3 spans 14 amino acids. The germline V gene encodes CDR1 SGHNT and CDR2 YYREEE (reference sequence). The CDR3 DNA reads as TGTGCCAGCAGCTTGGTGGGTGAGCAAGAGACCCAGTACTTC. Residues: CASSLVGEQETQYF.

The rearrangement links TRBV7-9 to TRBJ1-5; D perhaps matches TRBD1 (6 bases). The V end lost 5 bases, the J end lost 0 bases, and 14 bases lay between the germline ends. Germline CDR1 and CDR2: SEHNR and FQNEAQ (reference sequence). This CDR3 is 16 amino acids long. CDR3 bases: TGTGCCAGCAGCCCAGGCTCAGGGGATAGCAATCAGCCCCAGCATTTT. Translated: CASSPGSGDSNQPQHF.

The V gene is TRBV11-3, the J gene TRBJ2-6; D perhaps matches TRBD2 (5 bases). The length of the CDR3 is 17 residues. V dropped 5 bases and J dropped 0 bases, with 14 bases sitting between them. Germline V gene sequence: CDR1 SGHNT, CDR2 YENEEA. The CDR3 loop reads CASSQYGGGSGANVLTF. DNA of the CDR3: TGTGCCAGCAGCCAGTACGGTGGAGGCTCTGGGGCCAACGTCCTGACTTTC.

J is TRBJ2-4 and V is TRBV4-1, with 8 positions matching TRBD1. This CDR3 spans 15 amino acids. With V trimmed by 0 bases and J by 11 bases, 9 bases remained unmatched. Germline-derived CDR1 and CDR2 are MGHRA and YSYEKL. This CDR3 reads CASSQEVTGALFQYF. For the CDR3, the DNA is TGCGCCAGCAGCCAAGAGGTGACAGGGGCCTTGTTTCAGTACTTC.

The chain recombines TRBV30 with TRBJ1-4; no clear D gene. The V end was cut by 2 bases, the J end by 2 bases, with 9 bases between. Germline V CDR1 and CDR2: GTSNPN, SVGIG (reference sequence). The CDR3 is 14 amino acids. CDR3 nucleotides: TGTGCCTGGAGTATCGAGCTTACTAATGAAAAACTGTTTTTT. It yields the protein CAWSIELTNEKLFF.

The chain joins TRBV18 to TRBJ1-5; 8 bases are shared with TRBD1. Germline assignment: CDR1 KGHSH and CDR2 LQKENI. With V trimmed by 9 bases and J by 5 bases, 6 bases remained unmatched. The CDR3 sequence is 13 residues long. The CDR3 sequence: CASSGTGDQPQHF. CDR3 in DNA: TGTGCCAGTTCCGGGACAGGCGATCAGCCCCAGCATTTT.

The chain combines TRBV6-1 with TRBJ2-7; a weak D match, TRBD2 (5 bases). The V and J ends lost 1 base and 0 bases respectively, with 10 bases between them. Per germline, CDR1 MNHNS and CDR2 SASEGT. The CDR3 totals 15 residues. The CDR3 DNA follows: TGTGCCAGCAGTGAAGAGGGAGTGAGCTCCTACGAGCAGTACTTC. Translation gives CASSEEGVSSYEQYF.

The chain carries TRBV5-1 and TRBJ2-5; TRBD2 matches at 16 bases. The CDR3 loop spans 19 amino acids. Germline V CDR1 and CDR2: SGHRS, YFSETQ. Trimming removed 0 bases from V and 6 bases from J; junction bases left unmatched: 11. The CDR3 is CASSLVGLAGGPSSQTQYF. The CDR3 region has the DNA TGCGCCAGCAGCTTGGTGGGACTAGCGGGGGGGCCGAGTTCGCAGACCCAGTACTTC.

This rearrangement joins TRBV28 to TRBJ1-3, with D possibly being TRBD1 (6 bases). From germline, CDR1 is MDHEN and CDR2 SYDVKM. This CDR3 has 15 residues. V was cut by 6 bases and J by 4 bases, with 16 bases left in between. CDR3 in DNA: TGTGCCAGCAGCCTGGGGGGGGCGTCGGGAAACACCATATATTTT. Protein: CASSLGGASGNTIYF.

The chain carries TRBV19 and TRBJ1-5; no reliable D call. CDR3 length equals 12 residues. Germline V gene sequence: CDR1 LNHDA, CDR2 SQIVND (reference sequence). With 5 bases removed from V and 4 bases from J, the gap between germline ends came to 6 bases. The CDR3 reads CASSGRNQPQHF. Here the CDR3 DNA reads TGTGCCAGTAGTGGGAGAAATCAGCCCCAGCATTTT.

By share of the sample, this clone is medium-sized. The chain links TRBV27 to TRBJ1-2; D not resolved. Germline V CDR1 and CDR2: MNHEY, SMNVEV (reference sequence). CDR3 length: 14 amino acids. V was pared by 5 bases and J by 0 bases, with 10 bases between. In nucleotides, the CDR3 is TGTGCCAGCAGTCCTCCCGGGACTAACTATGGCTACACCTTC. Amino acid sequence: CASSPPGTNYGYTF.

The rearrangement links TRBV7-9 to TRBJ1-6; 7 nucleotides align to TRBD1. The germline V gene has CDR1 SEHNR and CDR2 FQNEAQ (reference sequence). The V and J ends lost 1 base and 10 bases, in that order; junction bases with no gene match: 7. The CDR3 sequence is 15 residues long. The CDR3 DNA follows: TGTGCCAGCAGCTTAGACGACAGGGTCCGGTCACCCCTCCACTTT. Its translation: CASSLDDRVRSPLHF. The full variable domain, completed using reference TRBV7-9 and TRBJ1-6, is DTGVSQNPRHKITKRGQNVTFRCDPISEHNRLYWYRQTLGQGPEFLTYFQNEAQLEKSRLLSDRFSAERPKGSFSTLEIQRTEQGDSAMYLCASSLDDRVRSPLHFGNGTRLTVT.

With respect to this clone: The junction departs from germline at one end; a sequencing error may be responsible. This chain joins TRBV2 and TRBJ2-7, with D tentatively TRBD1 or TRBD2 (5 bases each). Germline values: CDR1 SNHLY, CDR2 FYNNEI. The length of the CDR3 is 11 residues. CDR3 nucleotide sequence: TGTGCCAGCAGTCAAGGGGAGAGGGTGAACTTC. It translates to CASSQGERVNF.

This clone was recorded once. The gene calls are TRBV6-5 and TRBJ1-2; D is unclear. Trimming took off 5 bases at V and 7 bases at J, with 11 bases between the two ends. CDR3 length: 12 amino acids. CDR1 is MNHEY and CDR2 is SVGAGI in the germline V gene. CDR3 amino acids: CASSQAGFGYTF. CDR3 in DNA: TGTGCCAGCAGTCAGGCGGGGTTTGGCTACACCTTC.

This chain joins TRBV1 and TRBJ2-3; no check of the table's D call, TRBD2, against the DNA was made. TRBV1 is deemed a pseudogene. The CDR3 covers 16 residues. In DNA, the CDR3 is TGCACCAGCAGCCAAGACTCAAAATCACTCACAGATACGCAGTATTTT. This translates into CTSSQDSKSLTDTQYF.